These 5 T cell receptor beta chains were sequenced from one sample in a study of long-term antiretroviral therapy in people with HIV. Run at survey level, the immunoSEQ assay was version v3.0. Clones were read by immunoSEQ multiplex PCR, and TCRdb kept only the in-frame ones, dropping some. The sample has fewer than 30,000 clones; approximately 86% are singletons. The starting material was unsorted PBMCs, obtained 1.8 years before starting antiretroviral therapy. These receptors were taken from a man between 45 and 60 years old with HIV.

The V call is TRBV27, the J call TRBJ2-1, with a tentative D call TRBD1 (7 bases). V was clipped by 3 bases and J by 3 bases, with 15 bases between them. This CDR3 contains 16 residues. Germline lookup yields CDR1 MNHEY and CDR2 SMNVEV (reference sequence). The DNA of the CDR3 is TGTGCCAGCAGTTTTCTCCCAGGGGGGCTCTACAATGAGCAGTTCTTC. Translating it yields CASSFLPGGLYNEQFF.

The rearrangement joins TRBV6-5 to TRBJ1-5; 8 bases map to TRBD1. The CDR3 is made up of 14 amino acids. Germline lookup yields CDR1 MNHEY and CDR2 SVGAGI. V trimming: 0 bases; J trimming: 5 bases; junction bases outside the gene matches: 0. CDR3 sequence: CASSYSTGDQPQHF. CDR3 DNA: TGTGCCAGCAGTTACTCGACAGGGGATCAGCCCCAGCATTTT.

The chain employs TRBV5-1 and TRBJ2-5, with D maybe TRBD2 (5 bases). Germline V gives CDR1 SGHRS, CDR2 YFSETQ. The V end lost 1 base, the J end lost 4 bases, and 8 bases lay between the germline ends. The CDR3 spans 13 residues. The CDR3 nucleotides read TGCGCCAGCAGCTTGATCCGGGGAGAGACCCAGTACTTC. It translates to CASSLIRGETQYF.

The rearrangement joins TRBV10-2 to TRBJ2-2; TRBD1 agrees at 10 bases. V shed 4 bases, J shed 4 bases, and the junction held 3 bases outside the gene matches. CDR1 and CDR2 (germline): WSHSY, SAAADI. The CDR3 extends over 15 amino acids. The CDR3 region has the DNA TGCGCCAGCAGTGGGACAGGGGGAATCACCGGGGAGCTGTTTTTT. This gives the protein CASSGTGGITGELFF.

This chain links TRBV6-5 with TRBJ2-7, with D perhaps matching TRBD2 (6 bases). V was cut by 3 bases and J by 6 bases, with 18 bases left in between. The germline CDR1 and CDR2 sequences are MNHEY and SVGAGI. The CDR3 has 15 amino acids. The CDR3 region has the DNA TGTGCCAGCAGTTATCTCCGCGGGGTCAGACTCGAGCAGTACTTC. Its translation is CASSYLRGVRLEQYF.